This is a list of T cell receptor beta chains from one sample in a study of T cells in Graves' hyperthyroidism and ophthalmopathy. From the multiplex PCR reads, TCRdb called clonotypes with MiXCR, one entry per CDR3 protein. This repertoire shows around 600,000 distinct CDR3 sequences, 14% found once; its top ten account for 7.1%. Material: blood. The receptor set was obtained from a woman younger than 30 with Graves' ophthalmopathy. CDR3s include the opening cysteine and the closing phenylalanine or tryptophan. Each record gives: clone size, D gene, J gene, V gene, CDR3 DNA, CDR3 protein. The D gene is left open where the match is weak. Clone size appears in some rows only: once, few, many, or a class for an expanded clone.

>many|-|TRBJ2-7|TRBV27
TGTGCCAGCAGTTCTACTAGGTACCCCTATCTTTACGAGCAGTACTTC
CASSSTRYPYLYEQYF
>many|TRBD1|TRBJ1-1|TRBV12-3/TRBV12-4
TGTGCCAGCGATGGCAGGGGGCTGAACACTGAAGCTTTCTTT
CASDGRGLNTEAFF
>many|TRBD2|TRBJ2-2|TRBV2
TGTGCCAGCAGTGAAGGAGCGGGAGGCCGTGTGGGAACCGGGGAGCTGTTTTTT
CASSEGAGGRVGTGELFF
>many|-|TRBJ1-3|TRBV28
TGTGCCAGCAGTTCACCCCGGACAGAATCTGGAAACACCATATATTTT
CASSSPRTESGNTIYF
>-|TRBD2|TRBJ2-5|TRBV7-6
TGTGCCAGCAGCATTTTGGGGACTAGCGGGAGTCGGGAGACCCAGTACTTC
CASSILGTSGSRETQYF
>many|TRBD2|TRBJ2-7|TRBV11-1
TGTGCCAGCGGCACGGTCGTTGGACTAGCGGGCCGGTACGAGCAGTACTTC
CASGTVVGLAGRYEQYF
>many|-|TRBJ1-1|TRBV5-1
TGCGCCAGCAGCTTGCAGGATATGAACACTGAAGCTTTCTTT
CASSLQDMNTEAFF
>once|TRBD1|TRBJ1-5|TRBV6-1
TGTGCCAGCAGTGAGACAGGGGGTCAGAAGCCCCAGCATTTT
CASSETGGQKPQHF
>many|-|TRBJ1-6|TRBV2
TGTGCCAGCAGTGAGAAGGGGTCCTATAATTCACCCCTCCACTTT
CASSEKGSYNSPLHF
>many|TRBD2|TRBJ2-3|TRBV7-9
TGTGCCAGCAGCTTCCCGACTAGCGGCACAGATACGCAGTATTTT
CASSFPTSGTDTQYF
>many|TRBD1|TRBJ2-4|TRBV20-1
TGCAGTGCTAGAGATCATCAGGGGGCTCGGGGCAAAAACATTCAGTACTTC
CSARDHQGARGKNIQYF
>many|-|TRBJ2-7|TRBV28
TGTGCCAGCAGCTTGCTGAGCTCCTACGAGCAGTACTTC
CASSLLSSYEQYF
>-|-|TRBJ1-1|TRBV20-1
TGCAGAAGGTGGGACGGAGGGGACACTGAAGCTTTCTTT
CRRWDGGDTEAFF
>many|-|TRBJ2-2|TRBV30
TGTGCCTGGAGTCCCGGGACACCGAGCACCGGGGAGCTGTTTTTT
CAWSPGTPSTGELFF
>many|-|TRBJ1-5|TRBV24-1
TGTGCCACCAGCCCCTCGGACAGAATAAATCAGCCCCAGCATTTT
CATSPSDRINQPQHF
>many|TRBD1|TRBJ1-2|TRBV2
TGTGCCAGCAGTGATCAGGGGGCTTCCCTTAACTATGGCTACACCTTC
CASSDQGASLNYGYTF
>-|TRBD2|TRBJ2-2|TRBV11-3
TGTGCCAGCAGCCCTGGGTTTTGGACTAGCGGGAGGAGGGTCACCGGGGAGCTGTTTTTT
CASSPGFWTSGRRVTGELFF
>many|-|TRBJ1-1|TRBV2
TGTGCCAGCAGTGCCCCCAGGGCGCCGGCGAACACTGAAGCTTTCTTT
CASSAPRAPANTEAFF
>-|-|TRBJ2-1|TRBV7-9
TGTGCCAGCAGCGGGACCCAGGGGAGCGGAGCCTACAATGAGCAGTTCTTC
CASSGTQGSGAYNEQFF
>many|-|TRBJ2-5|TRBV6-6
TGTGCCAGCAGTTACCAGCGGGGGTCCAGGGGGCGGGGGGTTTGGACCCAGTACTTC
CASSYQRGSRGRGVWTQYF
>many|-|TRBJ2-1|TRBV11-3
TGTGCCAGCAGCGCCCCGGAGAAGAATGAGCAGTTCTTC
CASSAPEKNEQFF
>-|TRBD2|TRBJ2-1|TRBV20-1
TGCAGTGTCAGGACTAGCGGCGCCTACAATGAGCAGTTCTTC
CSVRTSGAYNEQFF
>few|-|TRBJ2-5|TRBV7-8
TGTGCCAGCAGCTTATTCAAGGGGTACCAAGAGACCCAGTACTTC
CASSLFKGYQETQYF
>-|-|TRBJ2-7|TRBV25-1
TGTGCCAGCAGTGATAACCGGGACGGCGCTAATTACGAGCAGTACTTC
CASSDNRDGANYEQYF
>few|-|TRBJ2-7|TRBV25-1
TGTGCCAGCAGTGCGAGCCGCTCCTACGAGCAGTACTTC
CASSASRSYEQYF
>-|TRBD1|TRBJ2-7|TRBV12-3/TRBV12-4
TGTGCCAGCAGTTTCTCGACAGGGCGCTACGAGCAGTACTTC
CASSFSTGRYEQYF
>-|-|TRBJ2-2|TRBV20-1
TGCAGTGCTAGACCCCGGGCTTTGGGCACCGGGGAGCTGTTTTTT
CSARPRALGTGELFF
>many|TRBD2|TRBJ2-3|TRBV12-3/TRBV12-4
TGTGCCAGCAGCCCCGGGACTACCCAGCCAGATACGCAGTATTTT
CASSPGTTQPDTQYF
>many|TRBD1|TRBJ1-5|TRBV28
TGTGCCAGCAGTTTGGGTCCGGGACAGGGGGCGAACCAGCCCCAGCATTTT
CASSLGPGQGANQPQHF
>many|TRBD1|TRBJ2-5|TRBV28
TGTGCCAGCAGTTCACGGACAGGGAAGAGACAAGAGACCCAGTACTTC
CASSSRTGKRQETQYF
>-|-|TRBJ2-6|TRBV6-1
TGTGCCAGCAGTGGAGCCAACTCTGGGGCCAACGTCCTGACTTTC
CASSGANSGANVLTF
>few|TRBD1|TRBJ2-2|TRBV9
TGTGCCAGCAGCTTGCGGGACAGGGTGCCCGGGGAGCTGTTTTTT
CASSLRDRVPGELFF
>-|-|TRBJ1-5|TRBV6-2/TRBV6-3
TGTGCCAGCAGTTACTCGAGGGGTAGAGGCAATCAGCCCCAGCATTTT
CASSYSRGRGNQPQHF
>-|TRBD1|TRBJ1-6|TRBV3-1
TGTGCCAGCAGCCGGGGACAGGCGAAGATTGGGAATTCGCCCCTCCACTTT
CASSRGQAKIGNSPLHF
>-|TRBD2|TRBJ2-1|TRBV7-2
TGTGCCAGCAGCTTAGGGACTAGCGGAGGTAGCTCCTACAATGAGCAGTTCTTC
CASSLGTSGGSSYNEQFF
>-|-|TRBJ2-2|TRBV7-6
TGTGCCAGCAGCTTAGACACGGATGGGAGCACCGGGGAGCTGTTTTTT
CASSLDTDGSTGELFF
>many|-|TRBJ1-1|TRBV11-1
TGTGCCAGCAGCTTAATCACGGCGAACACTGAAGCTTTCTTT
CASSLITANTEAFF
>-|TRBD1|TRBJ1-2|TRBV6-2/TRBV6-3
TGTGCCAGCAGTCAACAGGGGGGTGACTATGGCTACACCTTC
CASSQQGGDYGYTF
>-|TRBD2|TRBJ2-7|TRBV6-1
TGTGCCAGCAGGGGACTAGCGGGAGGCACCTACGAGCAGTACTTC
CASRGLAGGTYEQYF
>-|-|TRBJ2-2|TRBV24-1
TGTGCCACCTCCAGGGAAGGGTGGACCGGGGAGCTGTTTTTT
CATSREGWTGELFF
>many|-|TRBJ2-5|TRBV7-9
TGTGCCAGCAGCTTCCTCGTGGGTGGGCAAGAGACCCAGTACTTC
CASSFLVGGQETQYF
>-|-|TRBJ2-6|TRBV6-2/TRBV6-3
TGTGCCACCTTATTTGCTGGGGCCAACGTCCTGACTTTC
CATLFAGANVLTF
>many|-|TRBJ2-3|TRBV7-9
TGTGCCAGCAGCCTCCCGCAGGAGTTCGGAGATACGCAGTATTTT
CASSLPQEFGDTQYF
>few|TRBD2|TRBJ2-4|TRBV29-1
TGCAGCGTTCTCGGACTAGCGGGAGCCAAAAACATTCAGTACTTC
CSVLGLAGAKNIQYF
>many|-|TRBJ2-3|TRBV2
TGTGCCAGCCTAAGTCGGGGAAACACAGATACGCAGTATTTT
CASLSRGNTDTQYF
>-|TRBD2|TRBJ2-3|TRBV30
TGTGCCTGGGCCACGGGACTAGCGAGCACAGATACGCAGTATTTT
CAWATGLASTDTQYF
>-|-|TRBJ1-5|TRBV19
TGTGCCAGTAGTTCCCTAGCGGATCAGCCCCAGCATTTT
CASSSLADQPQHF
>many|-|TRBJ2-7|TRBV7-2
TGTGCCAGCACCCGAGAGGGGCGTACCTACGAGCAGTACTTC
CASTREGRTYEQYF
>-|TRBD2|TRBJ2-7|TRBV10-3
TGTGCCATCAGTGAGTCCACGGGAGGGGGCGAGCAGTACTTC
CAISESTGGGEQYF
>many|-|TRBJ2-2|TRBV10-3
TGTGCCATCAGTGAGTCCGGACAGACGAACACCGGGGAGCTGTTTTTT
CAISESGQTNTGELFF
>many|TRBD2|TRBJ2-1|TRBV6-1
TGTGCCAGCAGTTACCGGACTAGCGGAAACAATGAGCAGTTCTTC
CASSYRTSGNNEQFF
>-|-|TRBJ2-1|TRBV4-1
TGCGCCAGCAGCTCCCGACGAAGTCTAGATGAGCAGTTCTTC
CASSSRRSLDEQFF
>many|TRBD2|TRBJ2-7|TRBV5-1
TGCGCCAGCAGCTTCCTAGCGGGAGGGTATGCCTACGAGCAGTACTTC
CASSFLAGGYAYEQYF